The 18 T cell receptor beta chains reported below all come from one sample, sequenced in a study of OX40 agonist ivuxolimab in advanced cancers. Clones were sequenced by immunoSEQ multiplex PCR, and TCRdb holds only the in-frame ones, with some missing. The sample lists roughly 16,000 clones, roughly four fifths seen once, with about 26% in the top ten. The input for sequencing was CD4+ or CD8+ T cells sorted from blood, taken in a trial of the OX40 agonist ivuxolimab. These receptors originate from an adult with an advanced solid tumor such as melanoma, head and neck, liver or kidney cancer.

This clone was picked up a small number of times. CDR3 bases: TGCGCCAGCAGCCAAGACTCTCGGGAGGGCCTTGAGCAGTTCTTC. It encodes CASSQDSREGLEQFF. The chain couples TRBV4-3 to TRBJ2-1; the match to TRBD2 covers 8 bases. With 0 bases clipped from V and 9 bases from J, the junction kept 7 bases outside the gene matches. Germline V CDR1 and CDR2: LGHNA, YSLEER. The CDR3 extends over 15 amino acids.

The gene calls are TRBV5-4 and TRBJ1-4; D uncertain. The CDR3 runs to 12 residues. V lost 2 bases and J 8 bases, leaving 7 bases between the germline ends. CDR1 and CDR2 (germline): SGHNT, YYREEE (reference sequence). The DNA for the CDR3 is TGTGCCAGCAGCTTATTAGGCGAAAAACTGTTTTTT. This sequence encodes CASSLLGEKLFF. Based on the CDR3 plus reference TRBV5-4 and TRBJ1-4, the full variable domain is ETGVTQSPTHLIKTRGQQVTLRCSSQSGHNTVSWYQQALGQGPQFIFQYYREEENGRGNFPPRFSGLQFPNYSSELNVNALELDDSALYLCASSLLGEKLFFGSGTQLSVL.

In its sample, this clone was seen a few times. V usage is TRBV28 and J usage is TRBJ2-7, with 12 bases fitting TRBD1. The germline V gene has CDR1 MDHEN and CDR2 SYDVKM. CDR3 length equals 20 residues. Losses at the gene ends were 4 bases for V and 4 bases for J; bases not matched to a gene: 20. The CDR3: CASSSIANRDRGRENYEQYF. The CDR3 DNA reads TGTGCCAGCAGTTCAATCGCAAATCGGGACAGGGGGCGAGAGAATTACGAGCAGTACTTC.

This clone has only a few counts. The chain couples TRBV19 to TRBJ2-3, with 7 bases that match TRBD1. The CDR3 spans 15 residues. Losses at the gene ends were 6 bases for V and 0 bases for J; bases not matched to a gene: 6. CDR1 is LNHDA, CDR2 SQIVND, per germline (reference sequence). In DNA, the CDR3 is TGTGCCAGTAGCCTGGGACAGACTAGCACAGATACGCAGTATTTT. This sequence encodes CASSLGQTSTDTQYF.

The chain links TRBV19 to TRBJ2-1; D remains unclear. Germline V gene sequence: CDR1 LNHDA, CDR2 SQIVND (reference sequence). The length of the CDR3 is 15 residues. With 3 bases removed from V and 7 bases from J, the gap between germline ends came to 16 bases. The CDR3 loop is CASSMSVGFLNEQFF. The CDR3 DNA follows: TGTGCCAGTAGTATGAGCGTAGGATTCCTTAATGAGCAGTTCTTC.

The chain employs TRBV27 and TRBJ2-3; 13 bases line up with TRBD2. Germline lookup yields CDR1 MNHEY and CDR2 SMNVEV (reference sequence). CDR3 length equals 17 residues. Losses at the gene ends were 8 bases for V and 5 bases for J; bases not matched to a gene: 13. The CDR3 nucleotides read TGTGCCAGCCAGGGCGCCGGACTAGCGGGAGAAGTAGATACGCAGTATTTT. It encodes CASQGAGLAGEVDTQYF.

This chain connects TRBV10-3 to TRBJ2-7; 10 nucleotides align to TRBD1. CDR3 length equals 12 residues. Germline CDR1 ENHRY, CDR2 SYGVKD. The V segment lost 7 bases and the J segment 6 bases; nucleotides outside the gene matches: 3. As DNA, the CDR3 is TGTGCCATCAAGACAGGGGGCGGCGAGCAGTACTTC. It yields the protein CAIKTGGGEQYF.

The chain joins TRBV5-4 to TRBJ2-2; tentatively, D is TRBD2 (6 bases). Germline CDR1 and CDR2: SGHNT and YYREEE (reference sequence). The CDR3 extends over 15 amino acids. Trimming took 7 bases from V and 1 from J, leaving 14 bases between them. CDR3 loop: CASGGFPENTGELFF. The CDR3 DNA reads TGTGCCAGCGGGGGGTTTCCGGAGAACACCGGGGAGCTGTTTTTT.

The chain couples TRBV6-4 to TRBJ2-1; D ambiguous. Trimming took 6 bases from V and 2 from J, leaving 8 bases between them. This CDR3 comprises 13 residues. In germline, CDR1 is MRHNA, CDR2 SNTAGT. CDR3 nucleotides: TGTGCCAGCAGCCTAGGGACCTACAATGAGCAGTTCTTC. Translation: CASSLGTYNEQFF.

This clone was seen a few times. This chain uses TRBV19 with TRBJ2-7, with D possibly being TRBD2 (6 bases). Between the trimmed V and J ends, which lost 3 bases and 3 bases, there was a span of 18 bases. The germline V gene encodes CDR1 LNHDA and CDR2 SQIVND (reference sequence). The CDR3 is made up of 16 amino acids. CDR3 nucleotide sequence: TGTGCCAGTAGTATTGGCTTCGGAGGGCCTGGCTACGAGCAGTACTTC. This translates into CASSIGFGGPGYEQYF.

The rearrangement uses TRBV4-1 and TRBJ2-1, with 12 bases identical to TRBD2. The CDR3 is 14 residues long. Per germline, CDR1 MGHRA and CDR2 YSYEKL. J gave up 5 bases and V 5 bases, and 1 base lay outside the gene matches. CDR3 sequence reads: CASSRLAGDNEQFF. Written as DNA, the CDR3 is TGCGCCAGCAGCAGACTAGCGGGAGACAATGAGCAGTTCTTC.

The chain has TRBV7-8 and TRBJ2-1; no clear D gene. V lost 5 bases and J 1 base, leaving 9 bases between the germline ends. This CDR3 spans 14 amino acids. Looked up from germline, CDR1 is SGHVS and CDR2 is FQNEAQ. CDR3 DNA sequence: TGTGCCAGCAGCCCTGCCGATTCCTACAATGAGCAGTTCTTC. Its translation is CASSPADSYNEQFF.

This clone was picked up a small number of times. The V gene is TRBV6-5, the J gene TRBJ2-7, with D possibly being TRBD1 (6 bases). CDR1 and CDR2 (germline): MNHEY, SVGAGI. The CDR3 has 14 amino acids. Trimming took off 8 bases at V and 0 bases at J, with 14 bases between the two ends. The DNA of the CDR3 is TGTGCCAGCCGAGACAGGAGAACCTCCTACGAGCAGTACTTC. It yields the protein CASRDRRTSYEQYF.

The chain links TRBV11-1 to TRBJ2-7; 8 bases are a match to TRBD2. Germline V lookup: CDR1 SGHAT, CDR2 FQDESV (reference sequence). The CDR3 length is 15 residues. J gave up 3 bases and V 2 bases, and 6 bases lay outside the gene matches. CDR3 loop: CASSLMTSAYYEQYF. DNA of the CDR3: TGTGCCAGCAGCTTAATGACTAGCGCCTACTACGAGCAGTACTTC.

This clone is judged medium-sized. CDR3 protein: CASRTITGTSKGGELFF. Written as DNA, the CDR3 is TGTGCCAGCAGGACTATCACAGGGACCTCGAAGGGGGGGGAGCTGTTTTTT. The gene calls are TRBV27 and TRBJ2-2; tentatively, D is TRBD1 (6 bases). The CDR3 has 17 amino acids. Trimming pared 6 bases from V and 8 bases from J, leaving 25 bases between. In germline, CDR1 is MNHEY, CDR2 SMNVEV (reference sequence).

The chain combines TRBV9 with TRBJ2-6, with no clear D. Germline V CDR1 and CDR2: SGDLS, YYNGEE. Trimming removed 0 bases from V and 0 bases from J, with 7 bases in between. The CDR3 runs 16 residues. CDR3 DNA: TGTGCCAGCAGCGTAGATCTGAGCTCTGGGGCCAACGTCCTGACTTTC. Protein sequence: CASSVDLSSGANVLTF.

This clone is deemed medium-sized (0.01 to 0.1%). The DNA for the CDR3 is TGCGCCAGCAGTGAGTCCGGGGACAGGGACTACGAGCAGTACTTC. Encoded protein: CASSESGDRDYEQYF. J is TRBJ2-7 and V is TRBV10-1, with TRBD1 matching 9 bases. Germline CDR1 is WNHNN and CDR2 is SYGVQD (reference sequence). The CDR3 consists of 15 residues. Losses at the gene ends were 0 bases for V and 3 bases for J; bases not matched to a gene: 3.

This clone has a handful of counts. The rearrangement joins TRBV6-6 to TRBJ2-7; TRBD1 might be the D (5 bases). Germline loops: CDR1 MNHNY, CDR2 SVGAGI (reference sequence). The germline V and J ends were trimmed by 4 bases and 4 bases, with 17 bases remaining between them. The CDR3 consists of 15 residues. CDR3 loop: CASSSMDTGVYEQYF. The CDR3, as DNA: TGTGCCAGCAGTTCAATGGACACGGGCGTATACGAGCAGTACTTC.